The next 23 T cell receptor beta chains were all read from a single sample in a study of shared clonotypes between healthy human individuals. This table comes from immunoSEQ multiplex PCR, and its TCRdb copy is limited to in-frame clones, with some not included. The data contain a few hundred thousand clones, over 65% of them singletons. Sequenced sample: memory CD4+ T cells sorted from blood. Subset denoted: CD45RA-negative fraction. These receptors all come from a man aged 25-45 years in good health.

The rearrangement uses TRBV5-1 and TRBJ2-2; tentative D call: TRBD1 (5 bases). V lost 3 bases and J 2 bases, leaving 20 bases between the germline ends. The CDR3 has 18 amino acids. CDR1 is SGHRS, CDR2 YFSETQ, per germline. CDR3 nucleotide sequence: TGCGCCAGCAGCTCACCTAACCTGACAGTCCCCAACACCGGGGAGCTGTTTTTT. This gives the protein CASSSPNLTVPNTGELFF.

Written as DNA, the CDR3 is TGCGCCAGCAGCCTACGTTGGGGTAGACAGGGCGACACCGGGGAGCTGTTTTTT. Its translation: CASSLRWGRQGDTGELFF. The chain couples TRBV5-1 to TRBJ2-2, with 7 bases lining up with TRBD1. This CDR3 region has 18 residues. CDR1 and CDR2 (germline): SGHRS, YFSETQ. The trim removed 4 bases at V and 3 bases at J, leaving 15 bases unmatched. The full variable domain, with the rest looked up from reference TRBV5-1 and TRBJ2-2, is KAGVTQTPRYLIKTRGQQVTLSCSPISGHRSVSWYQQTPGQGLQFLFEYFSETQRNKGNFPGRFSGRQFSNSRSEMNVSTLELGDSALYLCASSLRWGRQGDTGELFFGEGSRLTVL.

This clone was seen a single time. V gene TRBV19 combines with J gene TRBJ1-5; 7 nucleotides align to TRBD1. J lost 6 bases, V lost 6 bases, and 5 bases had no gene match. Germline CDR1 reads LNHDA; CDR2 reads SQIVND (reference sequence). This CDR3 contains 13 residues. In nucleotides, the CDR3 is TGTGCCAGTAGATTAGGACAGGTTCAGCCCCAGCATTTT. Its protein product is CASRLGQVQPQHF.

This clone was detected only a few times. The CDR3 here is CASSPEGTHLTF. The CDR3 DNA reads TGCGCCAGCAGCCCCGAGGGAACTCACCTGACTTTC. The chain joins TRBV5-1 to TRBJ2-6, with TRBD2 as a possible D gene (5 bases). The V end lost 4 bases, the J end lost 15 bases, and 14 bases lay between the germline ends. This CDR3 is 12 amino acids long. Per germline, CDR1 SGHRS and CDR2 YFSETQ. Together with reference TRBV5-1 and TRBJ2-6, the CDR3 gives the full variable domain: KAGVTQTPRYLIKTRGQQVTLSCSPISGHRSVSWYQQTPGQGLQFLFEYFSETQRNKGNFPGRFSGRQFSNSRSEMNVSTLELGDSALYLCASSPEGTHLTFGAGSRLTVL.

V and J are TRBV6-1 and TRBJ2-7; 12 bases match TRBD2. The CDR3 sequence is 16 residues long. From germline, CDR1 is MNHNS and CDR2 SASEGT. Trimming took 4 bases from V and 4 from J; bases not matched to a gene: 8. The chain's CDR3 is CASSALAGGPSYEQYF. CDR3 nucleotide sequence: TGTGCCAGCAGTGCTCTAGCGGGAGGGCCTTCGTACGAGCAGTACTTC.

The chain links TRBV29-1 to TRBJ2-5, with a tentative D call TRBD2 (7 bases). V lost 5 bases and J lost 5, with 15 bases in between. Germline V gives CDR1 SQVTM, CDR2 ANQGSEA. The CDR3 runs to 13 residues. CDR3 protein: CSVHAGAGETQYF. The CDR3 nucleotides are TGCAGCGTTCATGCGGGGGCCGGGGAGACCCAGTACTTC.

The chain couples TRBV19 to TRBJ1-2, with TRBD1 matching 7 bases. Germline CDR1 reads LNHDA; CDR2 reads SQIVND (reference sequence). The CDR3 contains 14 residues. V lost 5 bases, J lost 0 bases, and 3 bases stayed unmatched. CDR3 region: CASSLQGPNYGYTF. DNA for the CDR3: TGTGCCAGTAGTTTACAGGGGCCTAACTATGGCTACACCTTC.

The CDR3 nucleotides read TGTGCCAGCAGTGAATTAGGGAGGAGCGATGAGCAGTTCTTC. Translation: CASSELGRSDEQFF. The chain recombines TRBV2 with TRBJ2-1; possibly TRBD2 for D (6 bases). V was cut by 2 bases and J by 8 bases, with 13 bases left in between. This CDR3 has 14 residues. In germline, CDR1 is SNHLY, CDR2 FYNNEI. The variable domain in full, completed from reference TRBV2 and TRBJ2-1, reads EPEVTQTPSHQVTQMGQEVILRCVPISNHLYFYWYRQILGQKVEFLVSFYNNEISEKSEIFDDQFSVERPDGSNFTLKIRSTKLEDSAMYFCASSELGRSDEQFFGPGTRLTVL.

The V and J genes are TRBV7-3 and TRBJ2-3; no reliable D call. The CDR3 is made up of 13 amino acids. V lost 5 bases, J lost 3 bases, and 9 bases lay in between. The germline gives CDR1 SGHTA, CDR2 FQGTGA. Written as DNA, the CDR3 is TGTGCCAGCAGCCCCCAAGTTACAGATACGCAGTATTTT. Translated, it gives CASSPQVTDTQYF.

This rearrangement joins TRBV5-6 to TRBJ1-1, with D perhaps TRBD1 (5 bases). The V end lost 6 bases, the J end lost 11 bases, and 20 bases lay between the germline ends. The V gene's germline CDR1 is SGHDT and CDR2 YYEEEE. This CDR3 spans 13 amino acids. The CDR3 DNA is TGTGCCAGCACCGCGAACCCTACAGGATCCGCTTTCTTT. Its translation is CASTANPTGSAFF.

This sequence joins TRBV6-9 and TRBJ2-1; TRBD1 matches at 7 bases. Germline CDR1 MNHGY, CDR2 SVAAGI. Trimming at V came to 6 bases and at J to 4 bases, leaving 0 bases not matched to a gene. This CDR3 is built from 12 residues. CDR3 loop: CASRGQYNEQFF. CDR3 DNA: TGTGCCAGCAGGGGACAGTACAATGAGCAGTTCTTC.

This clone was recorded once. CDR3 bases: TGTGCCAGCAGTGCTCCCGAGCAGGGGCAAGAGACCCAGTACTTC. It codes for CASSAPEQGQETQYF. This chain joins TRBV25-1 and TRBJ2-5, with D possibly being TRBD1 (6 bases). The germline gives CDR1 MGHDK, CDR2 SYGVNS. CDR3 length: 15 residues. V was cut by 4 bases and J by 2 bases, with 14 bases left in between.

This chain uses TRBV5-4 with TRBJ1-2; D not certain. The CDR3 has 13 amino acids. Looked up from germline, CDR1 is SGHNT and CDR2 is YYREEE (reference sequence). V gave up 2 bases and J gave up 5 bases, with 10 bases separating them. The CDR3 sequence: CASSFGDTYGYTF. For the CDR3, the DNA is TGTGCCAGCAGCTTCGGCGACACGTATGGCTACACCTTC.

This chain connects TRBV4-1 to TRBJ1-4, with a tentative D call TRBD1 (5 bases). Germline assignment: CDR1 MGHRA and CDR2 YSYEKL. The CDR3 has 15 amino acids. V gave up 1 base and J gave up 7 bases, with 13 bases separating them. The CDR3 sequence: CASSQADSWREKLFF. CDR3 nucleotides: TGCGCCAGCAGCCAAGCTGACAGCTGGCGTGAAAAACTGTTTTTT.

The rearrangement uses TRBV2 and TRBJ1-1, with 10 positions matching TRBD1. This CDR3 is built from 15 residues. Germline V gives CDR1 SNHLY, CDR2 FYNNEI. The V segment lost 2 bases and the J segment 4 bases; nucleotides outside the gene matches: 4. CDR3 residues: CASSERQGAGTEAFF. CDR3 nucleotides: TGTGCCAGCAGTGAAAGACAGGGGGCGGGCACTGAAGCTTTCTTT.

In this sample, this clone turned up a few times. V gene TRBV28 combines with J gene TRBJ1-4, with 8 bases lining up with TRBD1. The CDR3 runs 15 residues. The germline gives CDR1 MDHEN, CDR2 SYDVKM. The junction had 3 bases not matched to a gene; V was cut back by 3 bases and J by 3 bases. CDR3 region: CASSFGTGPNEKLFF. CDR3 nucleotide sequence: TGTGCCAGCAGTTTTGGGACAGGACCTAATGAAAAACTGTTTTTT.

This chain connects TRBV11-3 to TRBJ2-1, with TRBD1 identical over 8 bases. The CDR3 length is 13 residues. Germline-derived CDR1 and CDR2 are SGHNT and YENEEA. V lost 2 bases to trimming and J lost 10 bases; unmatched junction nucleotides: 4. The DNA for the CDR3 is TGTGCCAGCAGCTTAAAACAGGGGGGAGAGCAGTTCTTC. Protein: CASSLKQGGEQFF. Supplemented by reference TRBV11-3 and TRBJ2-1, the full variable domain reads EAGVVQSPRYKIIEKKQPVAFWCNPISGHNTLYWYLQNLGQGPELLIRYENEEAVDDSQLPKDRFSAERLKGVDSTLKIQPAELGDSAVYLCASSLKQGGEQFFGPGTRLTVL.

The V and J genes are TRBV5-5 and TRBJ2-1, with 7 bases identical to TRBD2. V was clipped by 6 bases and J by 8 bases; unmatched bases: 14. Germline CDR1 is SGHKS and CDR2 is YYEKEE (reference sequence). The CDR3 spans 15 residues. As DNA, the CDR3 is TGTGCCAGCATCGCGCGCCCCCCGGGGGGAGATGAGCAGTTCTTC. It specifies CASIARPPGGDEQFF.

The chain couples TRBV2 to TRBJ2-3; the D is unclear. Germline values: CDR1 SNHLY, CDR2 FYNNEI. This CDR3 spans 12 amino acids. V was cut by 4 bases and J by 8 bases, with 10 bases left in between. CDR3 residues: CASSGSTGTQYF. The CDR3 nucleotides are TGTGCCAGCAGTGGGTCCACCGGTACGCAGTATTTT.

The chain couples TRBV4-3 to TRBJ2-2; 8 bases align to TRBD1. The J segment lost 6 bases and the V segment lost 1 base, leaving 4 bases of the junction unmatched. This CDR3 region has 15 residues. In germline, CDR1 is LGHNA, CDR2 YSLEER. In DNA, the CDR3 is TGCGCCAGCAGCCAAGTCGGGACAGGCCCCGGGGAGCTGTTTTTT. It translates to CASSQVGTGPGELFF.

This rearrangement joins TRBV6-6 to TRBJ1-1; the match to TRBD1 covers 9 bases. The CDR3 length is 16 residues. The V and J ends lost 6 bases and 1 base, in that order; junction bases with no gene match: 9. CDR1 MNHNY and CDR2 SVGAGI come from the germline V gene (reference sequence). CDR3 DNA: TGTGCCAGCAGGTCCAGGGGACAGGGTACGAACACTGAAGCTTTCTTT. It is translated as CASRSRGQGTNTEAFF.

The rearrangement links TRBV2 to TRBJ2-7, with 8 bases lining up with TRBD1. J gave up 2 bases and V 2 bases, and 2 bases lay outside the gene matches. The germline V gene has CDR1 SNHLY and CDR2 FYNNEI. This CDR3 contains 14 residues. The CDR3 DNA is TGTGCCAGCAGTGAACAGGGGGCGACCTACGAGCAGTACTTC. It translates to CASSEQGATYEQYF.

Written as DNA, the CDR3 is TGTGCCAGCACAATACGGGGAGGCGAAGGCAGTCCGCACGAGCAGTACTTC. It codes for CASTIRGGEGSPHEQYF. The chain has TRBV27 and TRBJ2-7; D might be TRBD2 (6 bases). Trimming pared 7 bases from V and 5 bases from J, leaving 27 bases between. Germline lookup yields CDR1 MNHEY and CDR2 SMNVEV (reference sequence). This CDR3 has 17 amino acids.